This TCR beta chain was captured by sequencing in a study of blood T cells in healthy people across ages. Study-level background: Template-switching capture recovered about one barcoded beta molecule per two T cells. Study-level points and caveats: Per million T cells, TCR beta diversity dropped roughly linearly as age increased. Naive CD4+ cell counts and diversity both ran higher in long-lived than in aged donors.

Concerning this clonotype: Its cognate antigen is unknown.

With a J-beta primer mix and a sample-barcoded 5' primer, a second PCR ran roughly 7 to 11 cycles. Paired-end reads containing CDR3 totaled no fewer than 3 million for each sample. TCRdb reprocessed the 5' RACE reads via MiXCR and lists one record per CDR3 protein. The table includes around 1,900,000 distinct CDR3 sequences, around 42% detected once. The sample taken for sequencing was blood. This TCR was recovered from a human donor in good health.

The CDR3 sequence is CASGRDWGDTQYF. The CDR3 DNA sequence: TGTGCCAGCGGCAGGGATTGGGGAGATACGCAGTATTTT. This rearrangement joins TRBV7-3 to TRBJ2-3; maybe TRBD1 (5 bases). V was clipped by 8 bases and J by 5 bases, with 14 bases between them. The CDR3 has 13 amino acids. Per germline, CDR1 SGHTA and CDR2 FQGTGA.